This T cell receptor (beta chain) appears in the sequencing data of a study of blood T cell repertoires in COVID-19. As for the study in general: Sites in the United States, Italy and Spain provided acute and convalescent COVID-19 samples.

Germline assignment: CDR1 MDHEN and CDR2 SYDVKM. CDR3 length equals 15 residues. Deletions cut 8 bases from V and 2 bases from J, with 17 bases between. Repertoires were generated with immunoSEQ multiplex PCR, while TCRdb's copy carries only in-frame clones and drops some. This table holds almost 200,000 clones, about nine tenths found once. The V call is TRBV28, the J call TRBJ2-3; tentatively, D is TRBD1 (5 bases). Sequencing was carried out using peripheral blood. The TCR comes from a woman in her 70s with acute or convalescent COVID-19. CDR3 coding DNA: TGTGCCAGCCGTTCCGAGGACACACACACAGATACGCAGTATTTT. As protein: CASRSEDTHTDTQYF.